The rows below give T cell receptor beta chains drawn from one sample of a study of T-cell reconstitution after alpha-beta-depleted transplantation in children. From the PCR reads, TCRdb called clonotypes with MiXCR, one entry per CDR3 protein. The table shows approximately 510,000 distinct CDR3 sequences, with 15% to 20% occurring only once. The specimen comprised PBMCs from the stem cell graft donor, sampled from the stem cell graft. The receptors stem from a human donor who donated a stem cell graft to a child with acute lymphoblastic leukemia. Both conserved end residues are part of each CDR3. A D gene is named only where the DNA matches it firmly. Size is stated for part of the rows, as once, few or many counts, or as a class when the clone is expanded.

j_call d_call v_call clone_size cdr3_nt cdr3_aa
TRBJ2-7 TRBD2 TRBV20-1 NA TGCAGTGCTAGAGATCCCGGCGGACTAGCGGGATATGTGCAGTACTTC CSARDPGGLAGYVQYF
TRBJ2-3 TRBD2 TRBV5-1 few TGCGCCAGCAGCTTGGCACTAGCGGAAGGCACAGATACGCAGTATTTT CASSLALAEGTDTQYF
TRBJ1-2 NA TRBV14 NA TGTGCCAGCAGCCAAGCAGGGATCAGCTATGGCTACACCTTC CASSQAGISYGYTF
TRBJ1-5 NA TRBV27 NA TGTGCCAGCAGCACCTATCCTAACCAGCCCCAGCATTTT CASSTYPNQPQHF
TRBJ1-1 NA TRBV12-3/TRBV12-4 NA TGTGCCAGCATCATGTACCGGGGGGGGTTTACTGAAGCTTTCTTT CASIMYRGGFTEAFF
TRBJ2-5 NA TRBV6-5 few TGTGCCAGCAGTAATAGTGAGACCCAGTACTTC CASSNSETQYF
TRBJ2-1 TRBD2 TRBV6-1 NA TGTGCCAGCAAACCGGGAGGGAGGGGCAATGAGCAGTTCTTC CASKPGGRGNEQFF
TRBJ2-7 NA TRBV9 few TGTGCCAGCAGCGGAAGGGACCGGGCCTACGAGCAGTACTTC CASSGRDRAYEQYF
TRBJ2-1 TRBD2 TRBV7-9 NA TGTGCCAGCAGCTTATCGACTAGCGCTAATGAGCAGTTCTTC CASSLSTSANEQFF
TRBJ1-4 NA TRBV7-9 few TGTGCCAGCAGCTCCTGGGGGTCTAAGAATGAAAAACTGTTTTTT CASSSWGSKNEKLFF
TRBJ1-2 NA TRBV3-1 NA TGTGCCAGCAGCCAGCTCCAGGGTGATGGCTACACCTTC CASSQLQGDGYTF
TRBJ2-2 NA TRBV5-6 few TGTGCCAGCAGCCCGCGGGATAGGCCTAGCGACGGGGAGCTGTTTTTT CASSPRDRPSDGELFF
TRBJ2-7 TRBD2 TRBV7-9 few TGTGCCAGCAGCCCGCCGGGTAAGCGGGAGACGAGATACGAGCAGTACTTC CASSPPGKRETRYEQYF
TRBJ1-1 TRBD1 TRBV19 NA TGTGCCAGTTCGGGGGGAGGGACAGGAACGAACACTGAAGCTTTCTTT CASSGGGTGTNTEAFF
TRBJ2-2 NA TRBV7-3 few TGTGCCAGCAGCAAACAAGCCGGGGAGCTGTTTTTT CASSKQAGELFF
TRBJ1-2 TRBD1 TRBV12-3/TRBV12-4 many TGTGCCAGCAGTTTAGTGACAGGGCCTAACTATGGCTACACCTTC CASSLVTGPNYGYTF
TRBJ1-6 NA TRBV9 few TGTGCCAGCAGCCCACAGGACCAAGGTTCACCCCTCCACTTT CASSPQDQGSPLHF
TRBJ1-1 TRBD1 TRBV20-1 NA TGCAGTGCTCGTCACAGGGGGCTTACTGAAGCTTTCTTT CSARHRGLTEAFF
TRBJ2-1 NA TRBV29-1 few TGCAGCGTTTTAGGCTTAGTTAGTGGCAATGAGCAGTTCTTC CSVLGLVSGNEQFF
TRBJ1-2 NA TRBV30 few TGTGCCTGGTCGCAAGGGGCGGTAGGGTATGGCTACACCTTC CAWSQGAVGYGYTF
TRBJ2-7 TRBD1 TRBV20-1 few TGCAGTGCTTGGGACAGGGCCTACGAGCAGTACTTC CSAWDRAYEQYF
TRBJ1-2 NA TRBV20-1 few TGCAGTGCTAGCCGCCCAAACTATGGCTACACCTTC CSASRPNYGYTF
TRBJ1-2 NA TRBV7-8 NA TGTGCCAGCAGCTTAGGGGTTAACTATGGCTACACCTTC CASSLGVNYGYTF
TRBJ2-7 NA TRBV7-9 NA TGTGCCAGCAGCGTAGGGCTTTACGAGCAGTACTTC CASSVGLYEQYF
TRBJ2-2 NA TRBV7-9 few TGTGCCAGCAGCTTAATTGCGGCGGGCACCGGGGAGCTGTTTTTT CASSLIAAGTGELFF